The sequence of this T cell receptor beta chain was determined in a study of cytomegalovirus exposure and HLA in healthy donors (dated by TCRdb to about 2017). Notes on the research overall: A later analysis indicated that the 120 or so validation repertoires were generated on the platform also employed for the 650 to 850 repertoires of the first cohort. The study aimed to test whether signatures of past pathogen exposure could be identified by cataloging public T cell receptors. Besides the first cohort of 666 subjects, a separate validation cohort made up of 120 different subjects was used. To predict cytomegalovirus infection status, the study brought together high-throughput TCR immunosequencing, statistical association of individual TCRs with disease status, and machine learning.

The paper as a whole reports these results and caveats: It was suggested by the authors that the approach could potentially be generalized to other disease states and immunological phenotypes. In a later analysis, TCRs clustered in the first cohort were found to also tend to co-occur in the roughly 110 validation repertoires, with approximately 94% of cluster scores above 0. A later analysis lacked HLA typing for the validation cohort, so it scored co-occurrence in that cohort across all 120 repertoires. Most TCR sequences were observed very rarely across donors, whereas some public TCRs were present in many individuals. In both the original and validation cohorts, the classifier was reported to diagnose cytomegalovirus status with high specificity and sensitivity. Three of the identified cytomegalovirus-associated TCR beta chains were confirmed in vitro to be specific for cytomegalovirus antigens. In the study, 150 to 200 TCR beta chains were listed as associated with cytomegalovirus.

The donors were included in the validation cohort of some 120 subjects, a group kept apart from the roughly 730-subject first cohort. A note on this clone: Its antigen is unknown. No quality values exist for individual bases; no much larger clone is one base distant.

The library was prepared using the immunoSEQ multiplex PCR assay. In the source study's methods: A statistical classification framework was built to diagnose cytomegalovirus status from the catalog of TCR beta chain sequences. TCRdb mirrors the immuneACCESS table, restricted to in-frame sequences. Some clones are absent from its copies; in checked studies, under half trace to an unresolved V gene, and the reason for the others is unknown. V, J and clone size are taken as reported in that table, and D and trimming were inferred from the DNA itself. The sample table contains around 230,000 clones; only one count was recorded for approximately 86% of them. 1% to 1.5% of the sample belongs to the ten largest clones. V is reduced by 1 base and J by 6 bases, leaving a spacing of 15 bases between them. The CDR3 starts with the cysteine, ends with the phenylalanine, and has 14 residues. The sequence is cut down to CDR3 DNA, 42 bases in frame from base 1. Based on the germline V gene (reference sequence), the CDR1 and CDR2 sequences are GTSNPN and SVGIG.

The chain links TRBV30 with TRBJ1-2, with TRBD1 as a weak D call on 5 bases. The TCR was taken from a woman aged 25 to 39 in good health and CMV-seropositive. The sequenced sample consisted of PBMCs. The nucleotide sequence is TGTGCCTGGAGTGCGGCGGAGGGGATCGATGGCTACACCTTC. This encodes CAWSAAEGIDGYTF.